This entry features one TCR beta chain sequence. Its specificity is unknown. The sample belongs to a study of T cell responses to AZD1222 COVID-19 vaccine. Study-level findings and limits: Repertoire sampling occurred only after the peak T cell response. Within unmutated variant regions lay the reported targets of nearly half of spike-specific TCRs. Only a handful of AZD1222 recipients tested seropositive at baseline.

Produced via immunoSEQ multiplex PCR; TCRdb's table is partial and in-frame only. This sample has approximately 110,000 clones, with over 75% found just once. The source material was peripheral blood, sampled on day 0 of AZD1222 vaccination. This TCR was recovered from an adult in good health.

The CDR3: CASSSGTGNEKLFF. CDR3 sequence (DNA): TGTGCCAGCAGCTCCGGGACAGGGAATGAAAAACTGTTTTTT. This chain connects TRBV7-2 to TRBJ1-4, with 9 bases that match TRBD1. CDR1 and CDR2 from the germline V gene are SGHTA and FQGNSA. The CDR3 runs 14 residues. V lost 4 bases, J lost 5 bases, and 2 bases stayed unmatched.